Each of the 2 T cell receptor beta chains below was sequenced from the same sample in a study of blood T cell repertoires in COVID-19 (TCRdb year 2020). The library relied on the immunoSEQ multiplex PCR assay. TCRdb re-hosts the immuneACCESS table, in-frame sequences only. Its copies lack some clones; in the studies checked, an unresolved V gene accounts for under half of them, and the cause for the rest is not known. Counted in this sample were nearly 350,000 clones; more than 70% of them appeared once. Just under 7.5% of the sample goes to the ten largest clones. The sequenced sample was peripheral blood. The receptors originated from a woman aged 70-85 years with COVID-19, enrolled during active disease.

This chain links TRBV29-1 with TRBJ2-6; 7 bases agree with TRBD1. This CDR3 is built from 16 residues. J lost 2 bases, V lost 8 bases, and 12 bases had no gene match. Germline CDR1 and CDR2: SQVTM and ANQGSEA. CDR3 sequence reads: CSPLHLRGTGANVLTF. Here the CDR3 DNA reads TGCAGCCCCCTCCACCTCAGGGGGACTGGGGCCAACGTCCTGACTTTC. Using reference TRBV29-1 and TRBJ2-6 for the parts outside the CDR3, the full variable domain is SAVISQKPSRDICQRGTSLTIQCQVDSQVTMMFWYRQQPGQSLTLIATANQGSEATYESGFVIDKFPISRPNLTFSTLTVSNMSPEDSSIYLCSPLHLRGTGANVLTFGAGSRLTVL.

This clone showed up just a few times. The rearrangement joins TRBV6-6 to TRBJ1-1; 7 bases fit TRBD1. The CDR3 loop spans 11 amino acids. The germline V gene has CDR1 MNHNY and CDR2 SVGAGI (reference sequence). The junction had 4 bases not matched to a gene; V was cut back by 7 bases and J by 8 bases. In nucleotides, the CDR3 is TGTGCCAGCAACAGACAGGGAGAAGCTTTCTTT. Protein sequence: CASNRQGEAFF.